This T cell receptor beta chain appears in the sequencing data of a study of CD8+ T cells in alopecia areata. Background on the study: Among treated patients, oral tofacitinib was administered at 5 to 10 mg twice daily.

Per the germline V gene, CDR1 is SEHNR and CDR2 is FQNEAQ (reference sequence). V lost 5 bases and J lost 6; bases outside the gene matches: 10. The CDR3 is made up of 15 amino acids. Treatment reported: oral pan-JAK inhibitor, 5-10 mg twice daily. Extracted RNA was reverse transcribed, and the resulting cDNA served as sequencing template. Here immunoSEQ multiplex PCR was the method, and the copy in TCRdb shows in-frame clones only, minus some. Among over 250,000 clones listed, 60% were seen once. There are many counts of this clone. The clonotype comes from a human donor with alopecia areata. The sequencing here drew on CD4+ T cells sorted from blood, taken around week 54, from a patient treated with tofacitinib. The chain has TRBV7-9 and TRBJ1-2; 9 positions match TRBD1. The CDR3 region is CASSITSTGGHGYTF. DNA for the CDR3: TGTGCCAGCAGCATTACTTCGACAGGGGGGCATGGCTACACCTTC.